This T cell receptor beta chain emerged from a study of blood T cell repertoires in COVID-19. Study details: PBMCs, B-cell-depleted T cells, or T cells provided the cDNA or gDNA that made up the material.

There are 15 residues in the CDR3. V lost 3 bases, J lost 2 bases, and 11 bases lay in between. Per the germline V gene, CDR1 is MNHEY and CDR2 is SMNVEV (reference sequence). Original processing notes: Scientists estimated how many nucleated cells there were by amplifying reference gene primers. The table came from immunoSEQ multiplex PCR; TCRdb's copy has only in-frame clones and leaves some out. The DNA was the basis for D and trimming; V, J and clone size are from that table. Of fewer than 150,000 clones listed, 88% are singletons. This clone was counted only a few times. Sequenced sample: peripheral blood. The chain uses TRBV27 and TRBJ1-5; tentatively, D is TRBD1 (6 bases). The TCR was taken from a woman aged 50 to 60 with active or convalescent COVID-19. CDR3 residues: CASSLVGGRNQPQHF. The CDR3 DNA follows: TGTGCCAGCAGTTTGGTCGGGGGGCGCAATCAGCCCCAGCATTTT.